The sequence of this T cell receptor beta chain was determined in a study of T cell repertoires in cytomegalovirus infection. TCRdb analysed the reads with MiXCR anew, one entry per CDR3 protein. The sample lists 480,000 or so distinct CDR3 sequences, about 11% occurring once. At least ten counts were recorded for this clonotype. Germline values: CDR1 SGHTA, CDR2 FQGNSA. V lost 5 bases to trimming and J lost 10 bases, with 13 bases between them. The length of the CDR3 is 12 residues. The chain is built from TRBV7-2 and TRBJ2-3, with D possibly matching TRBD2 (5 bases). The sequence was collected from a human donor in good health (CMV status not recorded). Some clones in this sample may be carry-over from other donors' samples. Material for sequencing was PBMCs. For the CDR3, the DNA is TGTGCCAGCAGCCCGCCGGAGGTTGCGCAGTATTTT. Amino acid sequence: CASSPPEVAQYF.